This T cell receptor beta chain emerged from a study of blood T cell repertoires in COVID-19. At the level of the study: The United States, Italy and Spain supplied acute and convalescent COVID-19 samples. PBMCs, B-cell-depleted T cells, or T cells were the source of the cDNA or gDNA that made up the material.

Germline V gene data show CDR1 as GTSNPN and CDR2 as SVGIG (reference sequence). This CDR3 has 16 amino acids. The germline V and J ends were trimmed by 4 bases and 3 bases, with 19 bases remaining between them. Profiled with immunoSEQ multiplex PCR; TCRdb holds only in-frame clones, not every one. Seen here are 45,000 to 55,000 clones, approximately 86% observed once, and the top ten hold about 11%. This rearrangement joins TRBV30 to TRBJ2-1; D remains unclear. Sequencing was done on a sample of peripheral blood. The TCR was taken from a man in his 70s with active COVID-19. The DNA for the CDR3 is TGTGCCTGGACTGAAGCTCAGGATCTGGGCTACAATGAGCAGTTCTTC. This translates into CAWTEAQDLGYNEQFF. The full variable domain, in which reference TRBV30 and TRBJ2-1 provide the parts outside the CDR3, is SQTIHQWPATLVQPVGSPLSLECTVEGTSNPNLYWYRQAAGRGLQLLFYSVGIGQISSEVPQNLSASRPQDRQFILSSKKLLLSDSGFYLCAWTEAQDLGYNEQFFGPGTRLTVL.